The entry below describes one TCR beta chain. The source of the sample is a study of blood T cell repertoires in COVID-19. Whole-study context: From the United States, Italy and Spain came samples of acute and convalescent COVID-19. PBMCs, B-cell-depleted T cells, or T cells were the source of the cDNA or gDNA that made up the material.

Method: immunoSEQ multiplex PCR; TCRdb's copy keeps in-frame clones and lacks some. The sample shows approximately 200,000 clones, more than 75% of them seen only once. This CDR3 region has 14 residues. Germline-derived CDR1 and CDR2 are SQVTM and ANQGSEA. V was clipped by 4 bases and J by 8 bases; unmatched bases: 9. The chain recombines TRBV29-1 with TRBJ1-4; TRBD1 aligns across 8 bases. Sample: peripheral blood. The TCR sequence derives from a man between 50 and 59 years old with acute or convalescent COVID-19. CDR3 sequence (DNA): TGCAGCGTTGCAGGGGGCGTTTTCGGGGAAAAACTGTTTTTT. It translates to CSVAGGVFGEKLFF.